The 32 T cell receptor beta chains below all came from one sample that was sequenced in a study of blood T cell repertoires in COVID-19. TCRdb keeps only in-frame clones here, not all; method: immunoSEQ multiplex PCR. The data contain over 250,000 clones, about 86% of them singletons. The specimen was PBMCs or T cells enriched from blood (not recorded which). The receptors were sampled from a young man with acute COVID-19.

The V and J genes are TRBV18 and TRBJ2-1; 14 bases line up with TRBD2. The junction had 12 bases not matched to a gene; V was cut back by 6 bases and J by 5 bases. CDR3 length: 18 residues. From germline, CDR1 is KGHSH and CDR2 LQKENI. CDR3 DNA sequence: TGTGCCAGCTCTCCGGGACTAGCGGGAGACAAGGAGGACAATGAGCAGTTCTTC. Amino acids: CASSPGLAGDKEDNEQFF.

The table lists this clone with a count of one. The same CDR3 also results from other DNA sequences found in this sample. DNA of the CDR3: TGCGCCAGCAGCCCAGGGACAGCTGGAAACACCATATATTTT. Translation: CASSPGTAGNTIYF. The chain has TRBV5-1 and TRBJ1-3; 7 positions agree with TRBD1. In germline, CDR1 is SGHRS, CDR2 YFSETQ. The CDR3 is 14 residues long. Germline trimming cut 4 bases from V and 2 bases from J; bases unmatched to any gene: 3. Using reference TRBV5-1 and TRBJ1-3 for the parts outside the CDR3, the full variable domain is KAGVTQTPRYLIKTRGQQVTLSCSPISGHRSVSWYQQTPGQGLQFLFEYFSETQRNKGNFPGRFSGRQFSNSRSEMNVSTLELGDSALYLCASSPGTAGNTIYFGEGSWLTVV.

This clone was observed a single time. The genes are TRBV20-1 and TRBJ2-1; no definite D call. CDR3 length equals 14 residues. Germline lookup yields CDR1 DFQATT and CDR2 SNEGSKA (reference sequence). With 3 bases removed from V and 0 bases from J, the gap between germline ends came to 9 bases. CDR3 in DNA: TGCAGTGCTAGTCGGGTGAGCTCCTACAATGAGCAGTTCTTC. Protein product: CSASRVSSYNEQFF.

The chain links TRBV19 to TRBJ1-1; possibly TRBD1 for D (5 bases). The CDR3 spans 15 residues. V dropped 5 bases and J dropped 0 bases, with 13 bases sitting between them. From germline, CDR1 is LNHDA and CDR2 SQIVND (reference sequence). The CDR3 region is CASSDRQSLNTEAFF. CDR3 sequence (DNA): TGTGCCAGTAGTGATCGACAGAGTCTGAACACTGAAGCTTTCTTT.

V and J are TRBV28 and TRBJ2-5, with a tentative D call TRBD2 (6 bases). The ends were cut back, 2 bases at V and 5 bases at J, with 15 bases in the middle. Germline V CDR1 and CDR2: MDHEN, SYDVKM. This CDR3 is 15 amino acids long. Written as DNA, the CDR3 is TGTGCCAGCAGTTTAAAGGCGGACGGAGGGGAGACCCAGTACTTC. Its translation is CASSLKADGGETQYF.

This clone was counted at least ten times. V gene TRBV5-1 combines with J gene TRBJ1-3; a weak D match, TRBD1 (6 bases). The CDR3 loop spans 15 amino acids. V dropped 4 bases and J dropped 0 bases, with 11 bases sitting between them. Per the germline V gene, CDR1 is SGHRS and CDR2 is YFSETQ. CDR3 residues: CASSRDTYSGNTIYF. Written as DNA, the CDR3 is TGCGCCAGCAGCCGGGACACTTACTCTGGAAACACCATATATTTT.

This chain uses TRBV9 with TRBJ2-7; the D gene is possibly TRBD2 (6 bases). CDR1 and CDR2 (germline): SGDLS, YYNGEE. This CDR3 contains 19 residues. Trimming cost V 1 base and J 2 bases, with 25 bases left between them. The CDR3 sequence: CASSVKARDSTRATYEQYV. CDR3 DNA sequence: TGTGCCAGCAGCGTAAAGGCCAGGGACTCGACGAGGGCGACCTACGAGCAGTACGTC.

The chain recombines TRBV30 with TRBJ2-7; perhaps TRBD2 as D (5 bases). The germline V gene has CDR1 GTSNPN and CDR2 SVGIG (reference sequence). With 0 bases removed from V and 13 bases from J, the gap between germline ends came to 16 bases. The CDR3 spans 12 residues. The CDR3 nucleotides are TGTGCCTGGAGTGTACCGGGGTTATTCGGTTACGTC. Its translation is CAWSVPGLFGYV.

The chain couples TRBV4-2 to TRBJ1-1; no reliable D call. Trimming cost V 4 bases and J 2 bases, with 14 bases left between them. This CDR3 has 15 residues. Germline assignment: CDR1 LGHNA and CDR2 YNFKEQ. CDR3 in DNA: TGTGCCAGCAGCCGTCGAGGAGGGCGTAACACTGAAGCTTTCTTT. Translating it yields CASSRRGGRNTEAFF.

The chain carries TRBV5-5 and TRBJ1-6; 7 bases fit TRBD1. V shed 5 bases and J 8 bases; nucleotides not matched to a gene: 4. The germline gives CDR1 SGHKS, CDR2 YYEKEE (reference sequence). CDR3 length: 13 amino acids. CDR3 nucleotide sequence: TGTGCCAGCAGGGCCGACAGGGATTCACCCCTCCACTTT. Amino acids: CASRADRDSPLHF.

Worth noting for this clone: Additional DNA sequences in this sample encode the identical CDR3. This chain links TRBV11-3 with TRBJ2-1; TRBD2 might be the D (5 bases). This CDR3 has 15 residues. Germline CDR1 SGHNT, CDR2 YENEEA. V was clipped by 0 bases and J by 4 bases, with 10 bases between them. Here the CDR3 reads CASSLDERDYNEQFF. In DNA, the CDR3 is TGTGCCAGCAGCTTAGATGAGAGGGATTACAATGAGCAGTTCTTC.

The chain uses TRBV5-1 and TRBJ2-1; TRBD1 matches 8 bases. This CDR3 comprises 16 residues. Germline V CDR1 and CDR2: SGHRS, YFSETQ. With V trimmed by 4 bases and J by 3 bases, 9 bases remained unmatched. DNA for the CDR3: TGCGCCAGCAGCCAGGACGGGACAGGAAACTACAATGAGCAGTTCTTC. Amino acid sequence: CASSQDGTGNYNEQFF.

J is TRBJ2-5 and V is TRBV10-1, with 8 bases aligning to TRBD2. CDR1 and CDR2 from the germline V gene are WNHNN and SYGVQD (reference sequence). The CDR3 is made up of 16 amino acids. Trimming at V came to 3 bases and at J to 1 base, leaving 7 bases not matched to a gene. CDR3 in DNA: TGCGCCAGCAGTGATGGGACTAGACATCCCCAAGAGACCCAGTACTTC. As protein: CASSDGTRHPQETQYF.

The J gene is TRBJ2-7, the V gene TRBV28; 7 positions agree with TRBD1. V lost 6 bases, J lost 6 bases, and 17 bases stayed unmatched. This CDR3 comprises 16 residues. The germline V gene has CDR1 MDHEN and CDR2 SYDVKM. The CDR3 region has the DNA TGTGCCAGCAGCAGCCGCGAGGTCAGGGGGTTCGGCGAGCAGTACGTC. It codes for CASSSREVRGFGEQYV.

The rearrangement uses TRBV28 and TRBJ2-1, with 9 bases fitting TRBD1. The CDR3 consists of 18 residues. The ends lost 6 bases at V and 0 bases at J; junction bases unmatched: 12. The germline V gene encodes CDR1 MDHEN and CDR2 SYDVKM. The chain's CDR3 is CASRHPKPTGGSYNEQFF. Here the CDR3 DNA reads TGTGCCAGCAGACATCCTAAACCGACAGGGGGCTCCTACAATGAGCAGTTCTTC.

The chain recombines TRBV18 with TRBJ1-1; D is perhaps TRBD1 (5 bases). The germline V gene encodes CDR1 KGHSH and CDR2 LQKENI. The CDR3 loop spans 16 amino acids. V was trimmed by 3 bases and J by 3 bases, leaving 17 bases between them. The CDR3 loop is CASSPQGVGGDTEAFF. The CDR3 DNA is TGTGCCAGCTCACCTCAGGGAGTAGGAGGGGACACTGAAGCTTTCTTT.

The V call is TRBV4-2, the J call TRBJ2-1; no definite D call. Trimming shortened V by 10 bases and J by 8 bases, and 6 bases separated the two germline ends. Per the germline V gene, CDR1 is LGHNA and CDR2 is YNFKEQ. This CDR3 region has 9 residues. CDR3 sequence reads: CANEDEQFF. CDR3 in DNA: TGTGCCAATGAGGATGAGCAGTTCTTC.

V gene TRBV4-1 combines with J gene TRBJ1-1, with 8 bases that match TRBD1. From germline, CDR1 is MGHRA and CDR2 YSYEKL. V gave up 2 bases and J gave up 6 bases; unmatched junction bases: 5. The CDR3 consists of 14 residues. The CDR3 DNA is TGCGCCAGCAGCCAAATACAGACAGGGGCTGAAGCTTTCTTT. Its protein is CASSQIQTGAEAFF.

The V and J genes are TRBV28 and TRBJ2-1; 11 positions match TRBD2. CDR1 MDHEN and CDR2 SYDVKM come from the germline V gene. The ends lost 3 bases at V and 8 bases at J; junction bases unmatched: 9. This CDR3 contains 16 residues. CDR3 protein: CASSFTSGSPRDEQFF. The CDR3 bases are TGTGCCAGCAGTTTTACTAGCGGGAGTCCCAGGGATGAGCAGTTCTTC.

In DNA, the CDR3 is TGTGCCAGCAGTCCCGGGACTTTCGCCGGCTACACCTTC. As protein: CASSPGTFAGYTF. V usage is TRBV12-3 or TRBV12-4 and J usage is TRBJ1-2; D possibly corresponds to TRBD1 (5 bases). The CDR3 extends over 13 amino acids. V lost 5 bases and J lost 8, with 15 bases in between.

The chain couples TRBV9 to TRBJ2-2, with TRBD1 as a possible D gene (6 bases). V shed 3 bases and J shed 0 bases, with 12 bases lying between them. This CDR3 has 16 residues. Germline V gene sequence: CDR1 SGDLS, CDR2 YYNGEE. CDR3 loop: CASSADSAANTGELFF. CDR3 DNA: TGTGCCAGCAGCGCGGACAGTGCCGCGAACACCGGGGAGCTGTTTTTT.

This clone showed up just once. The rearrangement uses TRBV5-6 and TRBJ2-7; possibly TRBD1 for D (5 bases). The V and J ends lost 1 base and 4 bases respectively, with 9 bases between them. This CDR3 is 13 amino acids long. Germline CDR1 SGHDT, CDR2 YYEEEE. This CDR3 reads CASSLSAGYEQYV. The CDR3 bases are TGTGCCAGCAGCTTGTCTGCAGGGTACGAGCAGTACGTC.

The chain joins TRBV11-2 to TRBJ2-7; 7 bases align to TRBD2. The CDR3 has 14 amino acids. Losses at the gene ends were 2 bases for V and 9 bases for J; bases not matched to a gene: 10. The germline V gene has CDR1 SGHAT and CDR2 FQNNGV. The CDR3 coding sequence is TGTGCCAGCAGCTTATCTGGGACTACGATAAGGCAGTACGTC. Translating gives CASSLSGTTIRQYV.

The CDR3 sequence is CASSQSGTPARETQYF. CDR3 nucleotides: TGCGCCAGCAGCCAATCCGGGACACCGGCGCGGGAGACCCAGTACTTC. J is TRBJ2-5 and V is TRBV4-3; D possibly corresponds to TRBD1 (6 bases). The CDR3 is 16 amino acids. The V end was cut by 2 bases, the J end by 5 bases, with 18 bases between. Germline CDR1 reads LGHNA; CDR2 reads YSLEER.

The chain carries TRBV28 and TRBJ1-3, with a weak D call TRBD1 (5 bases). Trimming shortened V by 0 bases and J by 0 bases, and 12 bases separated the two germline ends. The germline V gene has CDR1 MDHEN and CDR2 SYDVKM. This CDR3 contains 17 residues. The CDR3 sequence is CASSLWVQGFSGNTIYF. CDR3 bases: TGTGCCAGCAGTTTATGGGTGCAGGGTTTCTCTGGAAACACCATATATTTT.

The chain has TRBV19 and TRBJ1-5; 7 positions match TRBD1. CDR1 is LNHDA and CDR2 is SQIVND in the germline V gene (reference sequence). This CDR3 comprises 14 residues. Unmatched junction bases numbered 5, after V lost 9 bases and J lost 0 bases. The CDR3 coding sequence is TGTGCCAGCCTGGGACAGTATAGCAATCAGCCCCAGCATTTT. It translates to CASLGQYSNQPQHF. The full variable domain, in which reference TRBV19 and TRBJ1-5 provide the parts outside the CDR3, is DGGITQSPKYLFRKEGQNVTLSCEQNLNHDAMYWYRQDPGQGLRLIYYSQIVNDFQKGDIAEGYSVSREKKESFPLTVTSAQKNPTAFYLCASLGQYSNQPQHFGDGTRLSIL.

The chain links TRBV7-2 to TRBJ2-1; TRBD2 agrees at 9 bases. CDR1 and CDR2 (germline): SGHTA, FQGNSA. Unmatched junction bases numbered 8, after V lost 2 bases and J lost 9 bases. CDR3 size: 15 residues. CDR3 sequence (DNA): TGTGCCAGCAGCTTATTAGTGACTAGCGGATCTGAGCAGTTCTTC. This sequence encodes CASSLLVTSGSEQFF.

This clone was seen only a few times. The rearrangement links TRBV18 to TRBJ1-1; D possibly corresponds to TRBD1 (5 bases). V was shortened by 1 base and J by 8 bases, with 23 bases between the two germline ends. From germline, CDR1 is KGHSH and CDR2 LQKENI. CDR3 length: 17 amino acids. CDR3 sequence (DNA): TGTGCCAGCTCACCACTGCCCGCTCGTGGGGGGGAACTGGAAGCTTTCTTT. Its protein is CASSPLPARGGELEAFF.

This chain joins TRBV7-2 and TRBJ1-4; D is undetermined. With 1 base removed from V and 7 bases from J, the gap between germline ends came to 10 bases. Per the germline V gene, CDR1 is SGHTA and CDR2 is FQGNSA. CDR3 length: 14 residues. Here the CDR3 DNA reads TGTGCCAGCAGCTTAGTCAGTGGCGGTGAAAAACTGTTTTTT. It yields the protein CASSLVSGGEKLFF.

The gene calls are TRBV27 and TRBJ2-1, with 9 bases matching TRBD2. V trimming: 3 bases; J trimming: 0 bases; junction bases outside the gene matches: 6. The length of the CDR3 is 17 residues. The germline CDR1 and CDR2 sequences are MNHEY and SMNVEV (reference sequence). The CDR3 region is CASSFPSGISSYNEQFF. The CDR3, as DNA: TGTGCCAGCAGTTTCCCTAGCGGGATTAGCTCCTACAATGAGCAGTTCTTC.

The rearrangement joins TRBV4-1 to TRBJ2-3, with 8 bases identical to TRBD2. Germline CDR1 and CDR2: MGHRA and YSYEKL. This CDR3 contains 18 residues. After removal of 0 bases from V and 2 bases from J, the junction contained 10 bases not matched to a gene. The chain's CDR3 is CASSQEQPGLGHTDTQYF. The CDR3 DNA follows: TGCGCCAGCAGCCAAGAACAGCCGGGACTAGGTCACACAGATACGCAGTATTTT.

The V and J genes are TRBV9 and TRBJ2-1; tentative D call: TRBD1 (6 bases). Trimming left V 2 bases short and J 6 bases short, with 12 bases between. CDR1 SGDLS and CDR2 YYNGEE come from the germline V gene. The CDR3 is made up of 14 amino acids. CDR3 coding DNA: TGTGCCAGCAGCGTGGGGGCCGTATCCAATGAGCAGTTCTTC. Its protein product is CASSVGAVSNEQFF. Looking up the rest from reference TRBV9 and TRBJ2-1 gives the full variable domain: DSGVTQTPKHLITATGQRVTLRCSPRSGDLSVYWYQQSLDQGLQFLIQYYNGEERAKGNILERFSAQQFPDLHSELNLSSLELGDSALYFCASSVGAVSNEQFFGPGTRLTVL.